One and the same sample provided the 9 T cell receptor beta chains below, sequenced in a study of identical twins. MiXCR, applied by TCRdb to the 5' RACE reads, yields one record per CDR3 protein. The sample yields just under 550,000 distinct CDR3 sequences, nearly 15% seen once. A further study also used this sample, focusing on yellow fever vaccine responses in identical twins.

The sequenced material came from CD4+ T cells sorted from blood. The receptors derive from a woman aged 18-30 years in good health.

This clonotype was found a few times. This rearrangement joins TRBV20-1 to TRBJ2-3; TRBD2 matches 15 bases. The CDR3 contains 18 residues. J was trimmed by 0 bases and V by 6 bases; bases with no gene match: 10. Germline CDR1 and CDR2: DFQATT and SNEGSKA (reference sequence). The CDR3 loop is CSATGLAGGDSSTDTQYF. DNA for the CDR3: TGCAGTGCCACCGGACTAGCGGGAGGGGACAGTAGCACAGATACGCAGTATTTT.

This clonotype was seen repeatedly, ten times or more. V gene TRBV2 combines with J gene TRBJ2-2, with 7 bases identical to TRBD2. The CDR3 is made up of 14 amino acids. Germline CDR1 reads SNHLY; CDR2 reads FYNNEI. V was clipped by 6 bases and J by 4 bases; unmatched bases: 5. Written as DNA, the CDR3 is TGTGCCAGCAGGAGACTAGCAAGCACCGGGGAGCTGTTTTTT. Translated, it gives CASRRLASTGELFF. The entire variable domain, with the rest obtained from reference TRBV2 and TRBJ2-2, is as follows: EPEVTQTPSHQVTQMGQEVILRCVPISNHLYFYWYRQILGQKVEFLVSFYNNEISEKSEIFDDQFSVERPDGSNFTLKIRSTKLEDSAMYFCASRRLASTGELFFGEGSRLTVL.

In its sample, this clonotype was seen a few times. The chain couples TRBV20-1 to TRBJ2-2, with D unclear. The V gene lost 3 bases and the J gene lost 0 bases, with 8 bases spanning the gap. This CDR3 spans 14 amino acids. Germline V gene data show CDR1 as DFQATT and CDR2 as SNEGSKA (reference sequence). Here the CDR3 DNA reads TGCAGTGCTAGGCGGCCCCCGAACACCGGGGAGCTGTTTTTT. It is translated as CSARRPPNTGELFF.

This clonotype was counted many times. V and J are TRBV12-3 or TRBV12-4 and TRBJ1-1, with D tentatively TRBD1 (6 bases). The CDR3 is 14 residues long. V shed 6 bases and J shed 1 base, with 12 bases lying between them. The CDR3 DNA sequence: TGTGCCAGCAGCCAACAGGGAGGGAACACTGAAGCTTTCTTT. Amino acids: CASSQQGGNTEAFF.

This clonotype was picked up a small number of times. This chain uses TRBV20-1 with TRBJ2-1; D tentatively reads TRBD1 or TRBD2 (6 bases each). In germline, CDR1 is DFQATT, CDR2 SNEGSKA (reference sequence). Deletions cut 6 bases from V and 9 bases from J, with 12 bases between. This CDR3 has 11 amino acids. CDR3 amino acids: CSAKPGAEQFF. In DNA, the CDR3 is TGCAGTGCAAAGCCGGGGGCTGAGCAGTTCTTC.

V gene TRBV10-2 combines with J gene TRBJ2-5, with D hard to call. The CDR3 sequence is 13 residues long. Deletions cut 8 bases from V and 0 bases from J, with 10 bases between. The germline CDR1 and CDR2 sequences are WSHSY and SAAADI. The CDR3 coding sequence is TGCGCCAGCGCTAGGATGTACCAAGAGACCCAGTACTTC. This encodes CASARMYQETQYF.

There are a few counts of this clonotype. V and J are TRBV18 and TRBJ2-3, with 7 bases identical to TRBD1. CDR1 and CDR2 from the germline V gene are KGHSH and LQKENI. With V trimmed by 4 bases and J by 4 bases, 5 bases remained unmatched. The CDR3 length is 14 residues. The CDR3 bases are TGTGCCAGCTCACGACAGGGAGCTGCAGATACGCAGTATTTT. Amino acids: CASSRQGAADTQYF.

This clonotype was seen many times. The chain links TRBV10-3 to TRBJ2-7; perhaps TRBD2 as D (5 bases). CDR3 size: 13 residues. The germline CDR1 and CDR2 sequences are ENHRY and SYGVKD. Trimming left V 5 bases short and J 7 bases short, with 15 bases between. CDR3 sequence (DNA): TGTGCCATCAGTCCCGGGAAAGTGGGAGAGCAGTACGTC. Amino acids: CAISPGKVGEQYV.

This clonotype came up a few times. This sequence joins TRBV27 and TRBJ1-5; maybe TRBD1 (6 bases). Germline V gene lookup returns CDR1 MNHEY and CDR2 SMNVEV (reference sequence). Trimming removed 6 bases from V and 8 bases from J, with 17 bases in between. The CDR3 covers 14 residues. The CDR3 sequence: CASRLTGSGKPQHF. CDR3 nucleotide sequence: TGTGCCAGCAGACTGACAGGTAGTGGAAAGCCCCAGCATTTT.